This T cell receptor (beta chain) was profiled in a study of Ad26.COV2.S vaccination and SARS-CoV-2 variants. With regard to this clone: Other DNA sequences in the same sample also yield this CDR3.

Assay used: immunoSEQ multiplex PCR; TCRdb lists only in-frame clones, some missing. Of some 640,000 clones in the sample, approximately 88% are singletons; the top ten hold over 1.3%. There are 13 residues in the CDR3. The ends were cut back, 2 bases at V and 6 bases at J, with 8 bases in the middle. Treatment specified: approximately 18 received Ad26.COV2.S at low or high dose, single or two shots; five or six received placebo; per-sample allocation not given. Sampling took place 63 days after the first vaccine or placebo injection. The source is a person between 18 and 60 years old who received the Ad26.COV2.S COVID-19 vaccine or a placebo. The chain employs TRBV12-3 or TRBV12-4 and TRBJ1-5; D call uncertain. The specimen was peripheral blood, collected in a trial of Ad26.COV2.S vaccine versus placebo. CDR3: CASSLSGGQPQHF. As DNA, the CDR3 is TGTGCCAGCAGTTTATCGGGAGGTCAGCCCCAGCATTTT.